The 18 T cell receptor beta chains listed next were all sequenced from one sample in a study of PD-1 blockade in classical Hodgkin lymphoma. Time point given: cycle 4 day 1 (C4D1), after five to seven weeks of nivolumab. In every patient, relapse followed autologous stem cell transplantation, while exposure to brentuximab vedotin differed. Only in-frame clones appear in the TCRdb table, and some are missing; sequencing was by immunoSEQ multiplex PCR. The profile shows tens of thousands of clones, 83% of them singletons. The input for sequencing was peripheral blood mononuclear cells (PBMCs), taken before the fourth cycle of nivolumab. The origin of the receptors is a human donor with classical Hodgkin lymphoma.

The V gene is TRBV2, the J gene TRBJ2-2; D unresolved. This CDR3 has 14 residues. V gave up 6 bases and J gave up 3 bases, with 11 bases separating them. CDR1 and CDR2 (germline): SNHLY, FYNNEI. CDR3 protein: CASRDDGYTGELFF. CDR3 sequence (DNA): TGTGCCAGCAGGGATGATGGGTACACCGGGGAGCTGTTTTTT.

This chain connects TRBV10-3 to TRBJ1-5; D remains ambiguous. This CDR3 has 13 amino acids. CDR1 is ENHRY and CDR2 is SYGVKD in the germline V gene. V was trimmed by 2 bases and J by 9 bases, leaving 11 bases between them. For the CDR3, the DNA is TGTGCCATCAGTGAGGGGCAAGCTCGGCCCCAGCATTTT. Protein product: CAISEGQARPQHF.

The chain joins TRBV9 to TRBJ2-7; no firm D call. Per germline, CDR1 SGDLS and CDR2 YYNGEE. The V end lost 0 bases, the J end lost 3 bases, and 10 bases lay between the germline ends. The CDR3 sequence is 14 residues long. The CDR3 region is CASSVGGSVYEQYF. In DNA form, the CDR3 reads TGTGCCAGCAGCGTAGGAGGCAGCGTCTACGAGCAGTACTTC.

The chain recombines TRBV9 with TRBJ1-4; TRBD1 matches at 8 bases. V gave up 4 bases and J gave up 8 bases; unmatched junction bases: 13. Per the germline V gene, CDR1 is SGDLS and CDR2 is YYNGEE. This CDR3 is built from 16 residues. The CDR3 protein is CASSRRAGTGGEKLFF. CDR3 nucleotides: TGTGCCAGCAGCAGACGTGCCGGGACAGGTGGCGAAAAACTGTTTTTT.

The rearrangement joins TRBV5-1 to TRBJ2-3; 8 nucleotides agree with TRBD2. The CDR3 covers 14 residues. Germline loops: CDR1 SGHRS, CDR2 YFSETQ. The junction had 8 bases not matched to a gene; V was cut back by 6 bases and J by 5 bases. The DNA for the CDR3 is TGCGCCAGCAAAAAGCGGGAGTTGGGAGATACGCAGTATTTT. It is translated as CASKKRELGDTQYF.

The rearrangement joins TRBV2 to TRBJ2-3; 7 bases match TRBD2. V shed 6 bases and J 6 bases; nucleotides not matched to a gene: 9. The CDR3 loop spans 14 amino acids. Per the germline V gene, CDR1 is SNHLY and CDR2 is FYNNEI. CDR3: CASSPGLVGDTQYF. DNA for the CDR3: TGTGCCAGCAGCCCAGGACTAGTCGGGGATACGCAGTATTTT.

The CDR3 protein is CASSPIGGQAGELFF. The CDR3 region has the DNA TGTGCCAGCAGTCCTATTGGGGGGCAGGCCGGGGAGCTGTTTTTT. J is TRBJ2-2 and V is TRBV27; the D call may be TRBD1 or TRBD2 (6 bases each). The CDR3 has 15 residues. In germline, CDR1 is MNHEY, CDR2 SMNVEV (reference sequence). Trimming shortened V by 5 bases and J by 6 bases, and 16 bases separated the two germline ends.

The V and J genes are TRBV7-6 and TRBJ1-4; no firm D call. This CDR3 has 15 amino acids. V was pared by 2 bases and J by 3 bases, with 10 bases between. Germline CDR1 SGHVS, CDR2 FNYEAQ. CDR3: CASSLSGAANEKLFF. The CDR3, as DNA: TGTGCCAGCAGCTTAAGTGGCGCCGCTAATGAAAAACTGTTTTTT.

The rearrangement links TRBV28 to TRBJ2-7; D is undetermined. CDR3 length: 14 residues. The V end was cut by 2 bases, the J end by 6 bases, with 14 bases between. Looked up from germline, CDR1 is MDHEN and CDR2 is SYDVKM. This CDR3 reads CASSLAWSRAEQYF. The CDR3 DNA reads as TGTGCCAGCAGTTTAGCCTGGAGTCGGGCCGAGCAGTACTTC.

The CDR3 region is CASSPRTGGTGELFF. DNA of the CDR3: TGTGCCAGCAGCCCCCGGACAGGGGGCACCGGGGAGCTGTTTTTT. This sequence joins TRBV11-1 and TRBJ2-2; 10 bases agree with TRBD1. Germline V gives CDR1 SGHAT, CDR2 FQDESV (reference sequence). This CDR3 is 15 amino acids long. V lost 5 bases and J lost 4; bases outside the gene matches: 4.

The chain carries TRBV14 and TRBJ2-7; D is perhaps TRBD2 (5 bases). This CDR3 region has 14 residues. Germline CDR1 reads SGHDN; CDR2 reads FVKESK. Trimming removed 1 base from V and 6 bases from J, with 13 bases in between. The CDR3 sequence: CASSQVVSRGEQYF. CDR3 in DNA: TGTGCCAGCAGCCAAGTGGTAAGCCGGGGCGAGCAGTACTTC.

The CDR3, as DNA: TGCGCCAGCAGCGTGACTAGCGGGAGCCTTGAGCAGTTCTTC. Residues: CASSVTSGSLEQFF. The V call is TRBV5-1, the J call TRBJ2-1, with TRBD2 matching 12 bases. CDR3 length: 14 residues. Trimming removed 4 bases from V and 9 bases from J; junction bases left unmatched: 5. Per the germline V gene, CDR1 is SGHRS and CDR2 is YFSETQ. The variable domain in full, with the rest retrieved from reference TRBV5-1 and TRBJ2-1, is KAGVTQTPRYLIKTRGQQVTLSCSPISGHRSVSWYQQTPGQGLQFLFEYFSETQRNKGNFPGRFSGRQFSNSRSEMNVSTLELGDSALYLCASSVTSGSLEQFFGPGTRLTVL.

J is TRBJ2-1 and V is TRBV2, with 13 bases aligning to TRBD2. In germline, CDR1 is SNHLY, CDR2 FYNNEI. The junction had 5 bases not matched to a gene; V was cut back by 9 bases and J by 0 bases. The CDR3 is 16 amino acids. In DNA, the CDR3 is TGTGCCAGGACTAGCGGGGGGTCCCCCTCCTACAATGAGCAGTTCTTC. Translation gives CARTSGGSPSYNEQFF.

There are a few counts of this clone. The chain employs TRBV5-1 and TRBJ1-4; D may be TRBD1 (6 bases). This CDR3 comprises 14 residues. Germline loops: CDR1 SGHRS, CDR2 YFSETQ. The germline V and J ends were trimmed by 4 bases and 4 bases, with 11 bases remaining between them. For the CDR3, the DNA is TGCGCCAGCAGCGACGACAGGTTTAATGAAAAACTGTTTTTT. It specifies CASSDDRFNEKLFF.

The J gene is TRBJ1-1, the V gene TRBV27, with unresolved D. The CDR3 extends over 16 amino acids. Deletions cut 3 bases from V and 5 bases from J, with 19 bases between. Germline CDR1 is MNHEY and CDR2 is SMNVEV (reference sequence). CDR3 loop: CASSLSRTRVGTEAFF. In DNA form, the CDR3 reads TGTGCCAGCAGTTTGTCCCGGACGCGGGTTGGAACTGAAGCTTTCTTT.

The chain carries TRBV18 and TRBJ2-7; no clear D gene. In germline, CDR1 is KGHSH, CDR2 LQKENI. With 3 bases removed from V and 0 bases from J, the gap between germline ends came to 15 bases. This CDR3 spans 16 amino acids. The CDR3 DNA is TGTGCCAGCTCACCGCAAGCAGCAAGGCTCTCCTACGAGCAGTACTTC. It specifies CASSPQAARLSYEQYF.

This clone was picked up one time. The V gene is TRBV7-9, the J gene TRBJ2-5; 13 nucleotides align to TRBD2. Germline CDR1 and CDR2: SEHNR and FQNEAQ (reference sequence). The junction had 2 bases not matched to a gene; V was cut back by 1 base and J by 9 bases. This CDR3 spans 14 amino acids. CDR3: CASSLDTSGRAQYF. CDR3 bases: TGTGCCAGCAGCTTAGATACTAGCGGGAGGGCCCAGTACTTC. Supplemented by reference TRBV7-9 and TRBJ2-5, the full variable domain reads DTGVSQNPRHKITKRGQNVTFRCDPISEHNRLYWYRQTLGQGPEFLTYFQNEAQLEKSRLLSDRFSAERPKGSFSTLEIQRTEQGDSAMYLCASSLDTSGRAQYFGPGTRLLVL.

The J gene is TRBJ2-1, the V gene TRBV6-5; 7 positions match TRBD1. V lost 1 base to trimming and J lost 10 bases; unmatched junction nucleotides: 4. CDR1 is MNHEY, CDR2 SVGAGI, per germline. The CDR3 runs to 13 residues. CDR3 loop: CASSYFRGREQFF. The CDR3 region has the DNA TGTGCCAGCAGTTACTTCAGGGGGAGAGAGCAGTTCTTC.